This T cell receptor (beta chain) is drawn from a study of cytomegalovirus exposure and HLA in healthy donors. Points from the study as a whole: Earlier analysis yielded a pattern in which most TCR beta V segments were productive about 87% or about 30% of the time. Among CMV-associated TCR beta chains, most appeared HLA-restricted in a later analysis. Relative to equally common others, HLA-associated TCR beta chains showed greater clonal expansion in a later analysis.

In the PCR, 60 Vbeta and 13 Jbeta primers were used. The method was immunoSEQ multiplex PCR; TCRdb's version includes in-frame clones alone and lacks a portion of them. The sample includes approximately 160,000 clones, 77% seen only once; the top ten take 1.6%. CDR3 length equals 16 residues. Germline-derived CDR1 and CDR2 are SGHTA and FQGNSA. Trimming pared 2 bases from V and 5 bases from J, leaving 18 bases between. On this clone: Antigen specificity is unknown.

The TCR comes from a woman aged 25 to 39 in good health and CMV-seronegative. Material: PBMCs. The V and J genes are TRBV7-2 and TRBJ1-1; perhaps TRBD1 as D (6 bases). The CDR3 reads CASSLFVGAGATEAFF. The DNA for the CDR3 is TGTGCCAGCAGCTTATTTGTCGGGGCAGGGGCTACTGAAGCTTTCTTT. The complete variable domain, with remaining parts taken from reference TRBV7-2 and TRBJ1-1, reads GAGVSQSPSNKVTEKGKDVELRCDPISGHTALYWYRQSLGQGLEFLIYFQGNSAPDKSGLPSDRFSAERTGGSVSTLTIQRTQQEDSAVYLCASSLFVGAGATEAFFGQGTRLTVV.